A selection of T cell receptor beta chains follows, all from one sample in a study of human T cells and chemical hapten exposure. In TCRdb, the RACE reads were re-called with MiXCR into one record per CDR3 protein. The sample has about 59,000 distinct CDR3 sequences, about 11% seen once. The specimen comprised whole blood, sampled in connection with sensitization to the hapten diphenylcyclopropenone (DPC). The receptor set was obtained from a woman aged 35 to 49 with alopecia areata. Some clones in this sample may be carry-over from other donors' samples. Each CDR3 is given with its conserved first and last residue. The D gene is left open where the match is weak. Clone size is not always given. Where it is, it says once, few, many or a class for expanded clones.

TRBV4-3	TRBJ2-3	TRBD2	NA	CASSQDERGLGDTQYF	TGCGCCAGCAGCCAAGATGAGCGGGGGCTGGGAGATACGCAGTATTTT
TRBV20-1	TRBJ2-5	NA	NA	CSALRGQETQYF	TGCAGTGCTCTCAGGGGCCAAGAGACCCAGTACTTC
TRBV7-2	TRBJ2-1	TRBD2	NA	CASSLAAGGLSSYNEQFF	TGTGCCAGCAGCTTAGCAGCGGGGGGCCTGAGCTCCTACAATGAGCAGTTCTTC
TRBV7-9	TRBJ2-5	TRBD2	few	CASSLPLAGQETQYF	TGTGCCAGCAGCTTACCCCTAGCGGGGCAAGAGACCCAGTACTTC
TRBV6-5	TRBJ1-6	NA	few	CASSQQASSHSPLHF	TGTGCCAGCAGTCAACAGGCGTCCTCTCACTCACCCCTCCACTTT
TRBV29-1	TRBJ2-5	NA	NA	CNEVRQTPGETQYF	TGCAACGAGGTCAGGCAAACCCCAGGGGAGACCCAGTACTTC
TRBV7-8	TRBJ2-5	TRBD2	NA	CASSQGTSEKETQYF	TGTGCCAGCAGCCAGGGGACTAGCGAAAAAGAGACCCAGTACTTC
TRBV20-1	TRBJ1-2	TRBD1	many	CSAAQGAIDGYTF	TGCAGTGCTGCACAGGGGGCGATCGATGGCTACACCTTC
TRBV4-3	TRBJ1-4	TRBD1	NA	CASSQDRGDRGFF	TGCGCCAGCAGCCAAGATCGAGGGGACAGGGGGTTTTTT
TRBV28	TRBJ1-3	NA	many	CASSPDYTIYF	TGTGCCAGCAGCCCTGACTACACCATATATTTT
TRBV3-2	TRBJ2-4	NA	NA	CASSRQDAPWAKNIQYF	TGTGCCAGCAGCCGACAAGACGCTCCCTGGGCCAAAAACATTCAGTACTTC
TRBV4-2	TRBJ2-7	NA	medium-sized	CASSPLTSSEQYF	TGTGCCAGCAGCCCACTTACTAGCTCCGAGCAGTACTTC
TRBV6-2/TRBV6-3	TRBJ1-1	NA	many	CASSYAGAEAFF	TGTGCCAGCAGTTACGCAGGGGCCGAAGCTTTCTTT
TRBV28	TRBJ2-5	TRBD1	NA	CVSRVDRAETQYF	TGTGTCAGCAGGGTGGACAGGGCAGAGACCCAGTACTTC
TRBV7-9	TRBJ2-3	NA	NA	CASSLGAADTQYF	TGTGCCAGCAGCCTTGGGGCCGCAGATACGCAGTATTTT
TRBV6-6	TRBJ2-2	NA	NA	CASSYSKKLGELFF	TGTGCCAGCAGTTACTCGAAAAAACTCGGGGAGCTGTTTTTT
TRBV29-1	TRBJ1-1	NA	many	CSVALSQNTEAFF	TGCAGCGTTGCCCTGAGCCAGAACACTGAAGCTTTCTTT
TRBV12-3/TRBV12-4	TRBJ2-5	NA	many	CASSFEETQYF	TGTGCCAGCAGTTTCGAAGAGACCCAGTACTTC
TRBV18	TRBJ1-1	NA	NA	CASSPPQNTEAFF	TGTGCCAGCTCACCCCCGCAGAACACTGAAGCTTTCTTT
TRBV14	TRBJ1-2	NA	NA	CASSHHQGNYGYTF	TGTGCCAGCAGCCATCACCAGGGCAACTATGGCTACACCTTC
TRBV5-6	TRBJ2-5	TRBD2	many	CASSLVGWSGGRQETQYF	TGTGCCAGCAGCTTGGTAGGTTGGAGCGGGGGGCGCCAAGAGACCCAGTACTTC
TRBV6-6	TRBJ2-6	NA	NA	CASSPGRAGANVLTF	TGTGCCAGCAGCCCCGGTAGGGCCGGGGCCAACGTCCTGACTTTC
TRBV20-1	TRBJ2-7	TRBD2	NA	CSARRLAGGEQYF	TGCAGTGCTAGACGACTAGCGGGAGGCGAGCAGTACTTC
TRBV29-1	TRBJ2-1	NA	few	CSPHYRRGRNEQFF	TGCAGCCCCCATTACAGGCGGGGGCGGAATGAGCAGTTCTTC
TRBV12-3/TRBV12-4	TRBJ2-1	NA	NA	CASTRELTYNEQFF	TGTGCCAGTACCCGGGAGCTTACCTACAATGAGCAGTTCTTC
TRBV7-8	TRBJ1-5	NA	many	CASSLAGGPYQPQHF	TGTGCCAGCAGCTTAGCTGGGGGGCCCTATCAGCCCCAGCATTTT
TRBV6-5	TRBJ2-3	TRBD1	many	CASSLRGLEDTQYF	TGTGCCAGCAGCCTCAGGGGGCTGGAAGATACGCAGTATTTT
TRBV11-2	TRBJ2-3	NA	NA	CASSLEPPPGALTDTQYF	TGTGCCAGCAGCTTAGAACCCCCACCGGGGGCACTCACAGATACGCAGTATTTT
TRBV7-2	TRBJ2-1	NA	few	CASSLSRGWNEQFF	TGTGCCAGCAGCTTATCCCGGGGATGGAATGAGCAGTTCTTC
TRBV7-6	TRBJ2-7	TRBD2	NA	CASSSAGLAGGREQYF	TGTGCCAGCAGCTCCGCCGGGCTAGCGGGAGGGCGCGAGCAGTACTTC
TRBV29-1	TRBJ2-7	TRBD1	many	CSASLPGTGPYEQYF	TGCAGCGCTTCTCTCCCGGGGACAGGACCCTACGAGCAGTACTTC
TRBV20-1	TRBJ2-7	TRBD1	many	CSASQPGQLSSYEQYF	TGCAGTGCTAGTCAACCGGGACAGCTCTCATCCTACGAGCAGTACTTC
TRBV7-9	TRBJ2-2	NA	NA	CASSLLETGELFF	TGTGCCAGCAGCCTCCTTGAGACCGGGGAGCTGTTTTTT
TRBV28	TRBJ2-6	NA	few	CASSFWGAGANVLTF	TGTGCCAGCAGTTTTTGGGGGGCAGGGGCCAACGTCCTGACTTTC
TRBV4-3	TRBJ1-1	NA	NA	CASSQERGIMNTEAFF	TGCGCCAGCAGCCAAGAAAGGGGAATTATGAACACTGAAGCTTTCTTT
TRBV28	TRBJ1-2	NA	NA	CASTLQRVARGYTF	TGTGCCAGCACCCTCCAGCGGGTGGCTCGGGGCTACACCTTC
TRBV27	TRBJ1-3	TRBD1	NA	CASTHPGQGNTIYF	TGTGCCAGCACCCATCCGGGACAGGGAAACACCATATATTTT
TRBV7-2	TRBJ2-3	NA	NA	CASSGRGRADTQYF	TGTGCCAGCAGCGGGAGGGGGCGCGCAGATACGCAGTATTTT
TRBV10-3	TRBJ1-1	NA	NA	CAISTDRTNTEAFF	TGTGCCATCAGTACAGACAGAACTAACACTGAAGCTTTCTTT
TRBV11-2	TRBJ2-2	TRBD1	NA	CASSPIGTATGELFF	TGTGCCAGCAGCCCCATTGGGACAGCCACCGGGGAGCTGTTTTTT
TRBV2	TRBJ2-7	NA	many	CASSETGDEQYF	TGTGCCAGCAGTGAGACAGGAGACGAGCAGTACTTC
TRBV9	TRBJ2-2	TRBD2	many	CASSARRGLAGKTGELFF	TGTGCCAGCAGCGCTAGGAGAGGACTAGCGGGTAAAACCGGGGAGCTGTTTTTT
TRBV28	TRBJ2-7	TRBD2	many	CASSLVSSGSGEQYF	TGTGCCAGCAGTTTAGTGTCTAGCGGGAGCGGGGAGCAGTACTTC
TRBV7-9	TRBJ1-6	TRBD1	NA	CASSSLGKGANSPLHF	TGTGCCAGCAGCTCCCTGGGGAAGGGGGCCAATTCACCCCTCCACTTT
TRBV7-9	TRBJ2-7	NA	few	CASGPGFEQYF	TGTGCCAGCGGCCCAGGGTTCGAGCAGTACTTC
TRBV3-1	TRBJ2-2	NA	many	CASSRGAGELFF	TGTGCCAGCAGCCGGGGGGCCGGGGAGCTGTTTTTT
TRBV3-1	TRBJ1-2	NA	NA	CASSQVWTPDGGYTF	TGTGCCAGCAGCCAAGTCTGGACCCCAGATGGGGGCTACACCTTC
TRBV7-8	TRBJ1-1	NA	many	CASSLAGQGSTAFF	TGTGCCAGCAGCTTAGCGGGCCAGGGGAGTACAGCTTTCTTT
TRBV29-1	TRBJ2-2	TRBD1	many	CSVGGQLNTGELFF	TGCAGCGTTGGGGGACAGTTGAACACCGGGGAGCTGTTTTTT